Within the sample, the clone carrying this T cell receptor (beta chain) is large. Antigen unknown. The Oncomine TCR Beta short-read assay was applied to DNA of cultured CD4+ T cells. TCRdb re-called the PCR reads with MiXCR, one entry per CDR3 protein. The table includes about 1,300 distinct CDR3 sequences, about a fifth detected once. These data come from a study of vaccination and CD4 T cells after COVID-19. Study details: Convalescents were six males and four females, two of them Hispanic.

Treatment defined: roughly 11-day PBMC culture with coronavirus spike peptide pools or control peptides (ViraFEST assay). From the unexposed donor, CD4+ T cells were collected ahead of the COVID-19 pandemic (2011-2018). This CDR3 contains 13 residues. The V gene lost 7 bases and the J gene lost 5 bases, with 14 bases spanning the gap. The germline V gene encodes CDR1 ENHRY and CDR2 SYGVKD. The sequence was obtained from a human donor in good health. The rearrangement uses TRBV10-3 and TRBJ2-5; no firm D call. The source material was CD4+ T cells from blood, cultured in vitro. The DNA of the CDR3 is TGTGCCATCATAGCAGGCCCGGGTGAGACCCAGTACTTC. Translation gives CAIIAGPGETQYF.